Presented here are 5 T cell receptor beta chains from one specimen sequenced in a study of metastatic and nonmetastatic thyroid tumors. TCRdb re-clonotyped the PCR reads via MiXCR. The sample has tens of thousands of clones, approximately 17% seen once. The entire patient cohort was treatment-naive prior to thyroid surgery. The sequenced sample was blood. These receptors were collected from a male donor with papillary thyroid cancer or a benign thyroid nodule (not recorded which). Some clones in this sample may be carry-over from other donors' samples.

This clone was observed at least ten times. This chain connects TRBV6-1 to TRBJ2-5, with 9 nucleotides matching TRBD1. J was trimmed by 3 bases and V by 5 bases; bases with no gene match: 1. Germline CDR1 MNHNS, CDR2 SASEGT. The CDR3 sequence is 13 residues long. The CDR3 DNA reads TGTGCCAGCAGTAGGGACAGGGAAGAGACCCAGTACTTC. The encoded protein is CASSRDREETQYF.

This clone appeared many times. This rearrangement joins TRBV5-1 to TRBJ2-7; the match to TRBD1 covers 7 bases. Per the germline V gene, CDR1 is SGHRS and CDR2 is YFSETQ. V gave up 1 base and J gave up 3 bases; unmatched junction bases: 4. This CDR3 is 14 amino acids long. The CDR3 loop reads CASSLWTGNYEQYF. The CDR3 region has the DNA TGCGCCAGCAGCTTGTGGACAGGCAACTACGAGCAGTACTTC.

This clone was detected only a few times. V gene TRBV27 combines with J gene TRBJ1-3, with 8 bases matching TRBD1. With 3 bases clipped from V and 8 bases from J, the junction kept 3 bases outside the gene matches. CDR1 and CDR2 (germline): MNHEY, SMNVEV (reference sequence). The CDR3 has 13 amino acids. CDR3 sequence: CASSFTGGDTIYF. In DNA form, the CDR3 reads TGTGCCAGCAGTTTCACAGGGGGAGACACCATATATTTT.

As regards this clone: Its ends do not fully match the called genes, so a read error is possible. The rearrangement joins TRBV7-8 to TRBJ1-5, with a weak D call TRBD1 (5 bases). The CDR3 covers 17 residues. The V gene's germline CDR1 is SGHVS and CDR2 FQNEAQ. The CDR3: CPSSSYWGLENSQPQHF. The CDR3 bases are TGTCCCAGCAGCTCCTATTGGGGGTTAGAAAACAGTCAGCCCCAGCATTTT.

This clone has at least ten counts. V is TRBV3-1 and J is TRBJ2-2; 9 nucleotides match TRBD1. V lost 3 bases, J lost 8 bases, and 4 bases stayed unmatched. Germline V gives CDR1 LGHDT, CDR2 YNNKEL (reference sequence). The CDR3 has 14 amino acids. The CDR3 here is CASSQTGGKGELFF. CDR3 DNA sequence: TGTGCCAGCAGCCAGACAGGGGGGAAGGGGGAGCTGTTTTTT.